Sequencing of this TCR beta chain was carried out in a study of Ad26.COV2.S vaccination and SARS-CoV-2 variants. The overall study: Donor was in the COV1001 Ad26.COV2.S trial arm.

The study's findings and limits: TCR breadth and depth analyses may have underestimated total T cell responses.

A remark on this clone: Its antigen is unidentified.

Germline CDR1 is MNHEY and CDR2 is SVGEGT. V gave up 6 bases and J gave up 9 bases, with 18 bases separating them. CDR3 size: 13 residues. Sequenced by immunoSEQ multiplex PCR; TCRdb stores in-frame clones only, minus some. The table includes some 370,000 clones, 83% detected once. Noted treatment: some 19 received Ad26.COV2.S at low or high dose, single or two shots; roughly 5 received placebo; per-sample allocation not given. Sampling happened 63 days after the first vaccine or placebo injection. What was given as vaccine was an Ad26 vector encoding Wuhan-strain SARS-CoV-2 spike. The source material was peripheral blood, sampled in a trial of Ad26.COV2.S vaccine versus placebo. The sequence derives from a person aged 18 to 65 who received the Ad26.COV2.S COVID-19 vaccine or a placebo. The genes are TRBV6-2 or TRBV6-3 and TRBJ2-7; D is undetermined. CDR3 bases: TGTGCCAGCAGCCCGGACGGTAGCTTGGGGCAGTACTTC. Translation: CASSPDGSLGQYF.